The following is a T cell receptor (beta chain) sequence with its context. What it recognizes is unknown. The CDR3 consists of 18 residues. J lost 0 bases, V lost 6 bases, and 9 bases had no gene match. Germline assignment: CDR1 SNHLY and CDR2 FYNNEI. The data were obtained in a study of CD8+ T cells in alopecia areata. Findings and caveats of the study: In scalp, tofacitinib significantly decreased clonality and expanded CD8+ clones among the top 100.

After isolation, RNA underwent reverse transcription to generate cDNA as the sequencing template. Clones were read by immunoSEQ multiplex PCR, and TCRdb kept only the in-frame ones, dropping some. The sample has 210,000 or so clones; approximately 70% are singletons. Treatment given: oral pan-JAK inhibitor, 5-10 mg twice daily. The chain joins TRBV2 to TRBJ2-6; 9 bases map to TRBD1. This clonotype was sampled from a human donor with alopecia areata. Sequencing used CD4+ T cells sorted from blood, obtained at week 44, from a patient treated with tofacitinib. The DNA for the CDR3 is TGTGCCAGCAGGGAGGGGACAGGGAGAAGCTCTGGGGCCAACGTCCTGACTTTC. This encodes CASREGTGRSSGANVLTF.